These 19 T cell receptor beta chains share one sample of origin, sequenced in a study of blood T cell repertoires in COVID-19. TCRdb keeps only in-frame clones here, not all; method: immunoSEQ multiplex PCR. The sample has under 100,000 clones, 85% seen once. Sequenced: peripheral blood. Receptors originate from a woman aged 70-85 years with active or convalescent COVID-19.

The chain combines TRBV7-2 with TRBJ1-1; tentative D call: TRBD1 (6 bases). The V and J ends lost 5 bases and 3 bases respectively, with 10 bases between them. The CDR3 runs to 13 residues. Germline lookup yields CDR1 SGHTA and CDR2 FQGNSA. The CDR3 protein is CASSRYRDTEAFF. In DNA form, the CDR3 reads TGTGCCAGCAGCAGGTACAGGGACACTGAAGCTTTCTTT.

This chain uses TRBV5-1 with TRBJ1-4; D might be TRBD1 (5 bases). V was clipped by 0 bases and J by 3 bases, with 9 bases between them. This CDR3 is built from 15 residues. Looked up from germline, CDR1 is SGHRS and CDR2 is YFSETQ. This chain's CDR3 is CASSLARVANEKLFF. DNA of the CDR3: TGCGCCAGCAGCTTGGCCAGGGTAGCTAATGAAAAACTGTTTTTT.

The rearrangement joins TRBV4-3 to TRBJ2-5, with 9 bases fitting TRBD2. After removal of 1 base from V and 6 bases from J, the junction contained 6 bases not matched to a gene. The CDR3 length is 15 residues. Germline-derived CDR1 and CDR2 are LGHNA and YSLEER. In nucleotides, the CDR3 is TGCGCCAGCAGCCAAGTTGCGGGGGGGCCTCAGACCCAGTACTTC. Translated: CASSQVAGGPQTQYF.

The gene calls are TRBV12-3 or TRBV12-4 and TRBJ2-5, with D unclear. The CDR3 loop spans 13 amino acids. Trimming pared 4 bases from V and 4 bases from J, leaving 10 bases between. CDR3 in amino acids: CASSSRFGETQYF. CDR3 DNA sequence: TGTGCCAGCAGTTCTCGGTTTGGAGAGACCCAGTACTTC.

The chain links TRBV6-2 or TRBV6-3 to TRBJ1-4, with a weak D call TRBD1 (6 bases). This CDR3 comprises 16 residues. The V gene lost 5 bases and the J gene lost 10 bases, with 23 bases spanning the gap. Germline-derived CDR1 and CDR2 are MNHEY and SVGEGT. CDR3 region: CASSGPSTGGKGKLFF. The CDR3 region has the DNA TGTGCCAGCAGTGGACCCTCGACAGGTGGGAAAGGAAAACTGTTTTTT.

In DNA, the CDR3 is TGTGCCAGCAGAATGACAGGGGAAAAAAACACCATATATTTT. Its protein is CASRMTGEKNTIYF. The chain has TRBV6-5 and TRBJ1-3, with 8 bases lining up with TRBD1. Germline values: CDR1 MNHEY, CDR2 SVGAGI. Trimming cost V 6 bases and J 6 bases; bases outside gene matches: 7. The CDR3 is made up of 14 amino acids.

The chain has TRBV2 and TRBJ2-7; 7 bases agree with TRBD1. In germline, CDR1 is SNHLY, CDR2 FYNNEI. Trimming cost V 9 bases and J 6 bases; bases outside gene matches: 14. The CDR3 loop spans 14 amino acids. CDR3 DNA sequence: TGTGCCAGTTCTTTGGGGACAGCTCTGGCCGAGCAGTACTTC. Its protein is CASSLGTALAEQYF.

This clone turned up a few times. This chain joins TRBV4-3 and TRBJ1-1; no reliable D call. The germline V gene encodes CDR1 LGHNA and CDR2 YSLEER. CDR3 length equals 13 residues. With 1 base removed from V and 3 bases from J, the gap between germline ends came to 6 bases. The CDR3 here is CASSQGSHTEAFF. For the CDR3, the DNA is TGCGCCAGCAGCCAAGGGAGTCACACTGAAGCTTTCTTT.

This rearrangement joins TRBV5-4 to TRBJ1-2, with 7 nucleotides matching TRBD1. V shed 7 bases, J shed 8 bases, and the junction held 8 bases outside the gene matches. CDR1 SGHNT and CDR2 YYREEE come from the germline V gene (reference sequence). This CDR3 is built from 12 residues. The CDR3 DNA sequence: TGTGCCAGCGGCGACAGGGAAAGGGGCTACACCTTC. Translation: CASGDRERGYTF.

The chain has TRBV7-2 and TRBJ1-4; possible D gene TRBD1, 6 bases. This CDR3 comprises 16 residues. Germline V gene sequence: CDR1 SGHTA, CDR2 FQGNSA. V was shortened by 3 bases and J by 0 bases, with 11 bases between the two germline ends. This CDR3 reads CASSFTPGATNEKLFF. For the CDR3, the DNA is TGTGCCAGCAGCTTTACCCCAGGGGCAACTAATGAAAAACTGTTTTTT. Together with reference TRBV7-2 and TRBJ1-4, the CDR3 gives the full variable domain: GAGVSQSPSNKVTEKGKDVELRCDPISGHTALYWYRQSLGQGLEFLIYFQGNSAPDKSGLPSDRFSAERTGGSVSTLTIQRTQQEDSAVYLCASSFTPGATNEKLFFGSGTQLSVL.

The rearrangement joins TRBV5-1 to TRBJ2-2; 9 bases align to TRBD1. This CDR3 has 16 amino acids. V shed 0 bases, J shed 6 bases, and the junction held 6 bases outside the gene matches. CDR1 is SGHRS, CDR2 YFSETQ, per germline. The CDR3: CASSLAWTGVAGELFF. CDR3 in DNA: TGCGCCAGCAGCTTGGCCTGGACAGGGGTCGCCGGGGAGCTGTTTTTT.

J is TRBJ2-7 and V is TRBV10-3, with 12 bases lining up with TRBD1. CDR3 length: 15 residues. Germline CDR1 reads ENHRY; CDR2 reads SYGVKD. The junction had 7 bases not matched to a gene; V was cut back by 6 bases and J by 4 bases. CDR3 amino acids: CAIRRGTGGRYEQYF. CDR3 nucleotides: TGTGCCATCAGGAGAGGGACAGGGGGCCGGTACGAGCAGTACTTC.

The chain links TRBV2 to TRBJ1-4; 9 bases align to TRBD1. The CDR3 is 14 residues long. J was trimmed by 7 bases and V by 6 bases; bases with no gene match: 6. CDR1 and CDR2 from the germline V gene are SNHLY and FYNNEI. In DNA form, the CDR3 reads TGTGCCAGCAGCTTGGGACAGGGAAGTGAAAAACTGTTTTTT. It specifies CASSLGQGSEKLFF.

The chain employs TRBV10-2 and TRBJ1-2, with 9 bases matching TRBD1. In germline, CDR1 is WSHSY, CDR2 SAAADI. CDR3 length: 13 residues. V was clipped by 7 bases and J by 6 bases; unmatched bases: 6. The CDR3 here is CASIPRTGDGYTF. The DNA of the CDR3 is TGCGCCAGCATCCCCCGGACAGGGGATGGCTACACCTTC.

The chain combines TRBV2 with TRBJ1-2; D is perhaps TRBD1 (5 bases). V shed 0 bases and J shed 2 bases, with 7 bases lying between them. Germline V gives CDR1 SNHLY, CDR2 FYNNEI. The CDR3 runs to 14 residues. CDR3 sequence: CASSEAAGNYGYTF. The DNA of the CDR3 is TGTGCCAGCAGTGAAGCAGCAGGGAACTATGGCTACACCTTC.

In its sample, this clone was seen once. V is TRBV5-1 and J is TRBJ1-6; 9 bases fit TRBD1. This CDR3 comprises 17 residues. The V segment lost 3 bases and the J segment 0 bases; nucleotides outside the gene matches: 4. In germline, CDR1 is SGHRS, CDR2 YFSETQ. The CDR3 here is CASSYGQGSSYNSPLHF. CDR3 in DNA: TGCGCCAGCAGCTACGGACAGGGGAGCTCCTATAATTCACCCCTCCACTTT.

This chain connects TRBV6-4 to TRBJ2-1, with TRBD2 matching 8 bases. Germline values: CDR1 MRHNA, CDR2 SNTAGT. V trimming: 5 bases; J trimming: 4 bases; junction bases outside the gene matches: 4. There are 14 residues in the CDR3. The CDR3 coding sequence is TGTGCCAGCAGTCGGGCGGGGGGATACAATGAGCAGTTCTTC. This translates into CASSRAGGYNEQFF.

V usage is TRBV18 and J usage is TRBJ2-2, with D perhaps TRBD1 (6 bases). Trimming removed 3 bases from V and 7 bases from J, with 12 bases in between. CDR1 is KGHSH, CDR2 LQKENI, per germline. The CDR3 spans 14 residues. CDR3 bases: TGTGCCAGCTCACCGGGGGCCTCGGGCGGGGAGCTGTTTTTT. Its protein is CASSPGASGGELFF.

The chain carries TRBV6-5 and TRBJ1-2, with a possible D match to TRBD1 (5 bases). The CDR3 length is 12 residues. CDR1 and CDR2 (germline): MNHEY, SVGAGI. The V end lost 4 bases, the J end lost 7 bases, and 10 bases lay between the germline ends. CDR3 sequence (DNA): TGTGCCAGCAGTTCAGGGTTCTCTGGCTACACCTTC. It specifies CASSSGFSGYTF.